The 20 T cell receptor beta chains listed next were all sequenced from one sample in a study of T cell responses to AZD1222 COVID-19 vaccine. Clones were sequenced by immunoSEQ multiplex PCR, and TCRdb holds only the in-frame ones, with some missing. The table has some 120,000 clones, 75% to 90% seen once. Sequencing used peripheral blood, obtained on day 0 of AZD1222 vaccination. Receptors were obtained from an adult in good health.

The J gene is TRBJ2-1, the V gene TRBV7-8; 10 nucleotides agree with TRBD2. The CDR3 spans 15 residues. Losses at the gene ends were 4 bases for V and 8 bases for J; bases not matched to a gene: 8. The germline V gene has CDR1 SGHVS and CDR2 FQNEAQ. CDR3 in DNA: TGTGCCAGCAGCTGGGGACTAGCGCCTTTTTATGAGCAGTTCTTC. It encodes CASSWGLAPFYEQFF. The entire variable domain, with the rest obtained from reference TRBV7-8 and TRBJ2-1, is as follows: GAGVSQSPRYKVAKRGQDVALRCDPISGHVSLFWYQQALGQGPEFLTYFQNEAQLDKSGLPSDRFFAERPEGSVSTLKIQRTQQEDSAVYLCASSWGLAPFYEQFFGPGTRLTVL.

The chain recombines TRBV3-1 (or the pseudogene TRBV3-2) with TRBJ1-1, with 7 bases aligning to TRBD1. J was trimmed by 4 bases and V by 5 bases; bases with no gene match: 4. CDR1 and CDR2 (germline): LGHDT, YNNKEL (reference sequence). This CDR3 has 13 residues. The chain's CDR3 is CASSTEGATEAFF. The CDR3, as DNA: TGTGCCAGCAGCACCGAGGGGGCCACTGAAGCTTTCTTT.

CDR3 sequence: CASSRGPAYSNQPQHF. The CDR3 DNA is TGTGCCAGTAGCCGGGGGCCGGCCTATAGCAATCAGCCCCAGCATTTT. V is TRBV19 and J is TRBJ1-5, with D tentatively TRBD1 (6 bases). The CDR3 has 16 amino acids. V gave up 6 bases and J gave up 0 bases, with 15 bases separating them. The germline V gene encodes CDR1 LNHDA and CDR2 SQIVND (reference sequence).

The chain uses TRBV6-2 or TRBV6-3 and TRBJ1-5, with D perhaps matching TRBD1 (5 bases). The ends were cut back, 5 bases at V and 2 bases at J, with 10 bases in the middle. The CDR3 consists of 14 residues. In germline, CDR1 is MNHEY, CDR2 SVGEGT. CDR3 protein: CASSQGWGNQPQHF. The CDR3 nucleotides read TGTGCCAGCAGTCAGGGATGGGGCAATCAGCCCCAGCATTTT.

The J gene is TRBJ2-7, the V gene TRBV11-2; D tentatively fits TRBD1 or TRBD2 (5 bases each). Germline V gene sequence: CDR1 SGHAT, CDR2 FQNNGV. The CDR3 spans 14 residues. V lost 4 bases and J 7 bases, leaving 17 bases between the germline ends. Here the CDR3 reads CASSSTQGVVEQYF. CDR3 DNA sequence: TGTGCCAGCAGCTCAACCCAGGGAGTGGTGGAGCAGTACTTC.

The CDR3, as DNA: TGTGCCAGCAGCGTAGGGGCCGTCTCCTACAATGAGCAGTTCTTC. It encodes CASSVGAVSYNEQFF. This sequence joins TRBV9 and TRBJ2-1, with unresolved D. The V gene's germline CDR1 is SGDLS and CDR2 YYNGEE. The V end was cut by 0 bases, the J end by 0 bases, with 7 bases between. CDR3 length: 15 amino acids.

The CDR3 coding sequence is TGTGCCAGCACCGAGCGGGCAGTCGCGCGTGGCTACACCTTC. Its translation: CASTERAVARGYTF. The chain employs TRBV28 and TRBJ1-2, with D unclear. The V gene's germline CDR1 is MDHEN and CDR2 SYDVKM. The CDR3 has 14 amino acids. V lost 7 bases to trimming and J lost 7 bases, with 19 bases between them.

The chain employs TRBV3-1 (or the pseudogene TRBV3-2) and TRBJ2-7; 13 bases fit TRBD2. The junction had 5 bases not matched to a gene; V was cut back by 5 bases and J by 1 base. Germline V CDR1 and CDR2: LGHDT, YNNKEL (reference sequence). The CDR3 is 16 residues long. CDR3 DNA sequence: TGTGCCAGCAGCGCTAAACTAGCGGGGGGGTCCTACGAGCAGTACTTC. This codes for CASSAKLAGGSYEQYF.

This sequence joins TRBV5-1 and TRBJ1-5; D is unclear. From germline, CDR1 is SGHRS and CDR2 YFSETQ. Trimming removed 1 base from V and 2 bases from J, with 4 bases in between. CDR3 length: 13 residues. The CDR3 here is CASSLWGNQPQHF. Here the CDR3 DNA reads TGCGCCAGCAGCTTGTGGGGCAATCAGCCCCAGCATTTT.

The V and J genes are TRBV5-4 and TRBJ2-1, with D perhaps TRBD2 (6 bases). V was trimmed by 3 bases and J by 7 bases, leaving 20 bases between them. From germline, CDR1 is SGHNT and CDR2 YYREEE (reference sequence). CDR3 length equals 16 residues. In DNA form, the CDR3 reads TGTGCCAGCAGCTCTCACCTAAGTGGGGGGTGGAATGAGCAGTTCTTC. Its protein product is CASSSHLSGGWNEQFF.

The V call is TRBV24-1, the J call TRBJ2-3; D gene ambiguous. V was pared by 5 bases and J by 0 bases, with 8 bases between. CDR1 is KGHDR and CDR2 is SFDVKD in the germline V gene. This CDR3 has 14 amino acids. CDR3 in amino acids: CATSGYGSTDTQYF. Written as DNA, the CDR3 is TGTGCCACCAGTGGCTATGGGAGCACAGATACGCAGTATTTT.

The chain carries TRBV7-9 and TRBJ1-4; 7 nucleotides agree with TRBD1. V trimming: 3 bases; J trimming: 5 bases; junction bases outside the gene matches: 6. The germline CDR1 and CDR2 sequences are SEHNR and FQNEAQ (reference sequence). The CDR3 loop spans 15 amino acids. The CDR3 is CASSLRQGQNEKLFF. Written as DNA, the CDR3 is TGTGCCAGCAGCTTGAGACAGGGTCAAAATGAAAAACTGTTTTTT.

This chain uses TRBV9 with TRBJ2-7; D possibly corresponds to TRBD1 (5 bases). Germline CDR1 reads SGDLS; CDR2 reads YYNGEE. The CDR3 spans 14 residues. V gave up 3 bases and J gave up 3 bases, with 13 bases separating them. CDR3: CASSESGAIYEQYF. DNA for the CDR3: TGTGCCAGCAGCGAGTCTGGGGCCATCTACGAGCAGTACTTC.

CDR3 sequence: CASSDTVGQPQHF. CDR3 nucleotides: TGCGCCAGCAGCGACACTGTGGGTCAGCCCCAGCATTTT. The rearrangement links TRBV5-1 to TRBJ1-5; D gene uncertain. The germline V gene has CDR1 SGHRS and CDR2 YFSETQ. The CDR3 contains 13 residues. The V end lost 4 bases, the J end lost 6 bases, and 11 bases lay between the germline ends. Drawing the rest from reference TRBV5-1 and TRBJ1-5, the complete variable domain is KAGVTQTPRYLIKTRGQQVTLSCSPISGHRSVSWYQQTPGQGLQFLFEYFSETQRNKGNFPGRFSGRQFSNSRSEMNVSTLELGDSALYLCASSDTVGQPQHFGDGTRLSIL.

A single count supports this clone. This chain connects TRBV4-1 to TRBJ1-1; D is possibly TRBD1 (5 bases). This CDR3 is 15 amino acids long. Germline CDR1 and CDR2: MGHRA and YSYEKL. V lost 0 bases and J 4 bases, leaving 12 bases between the germline ends. The CDR3 is CASSQDTGASTEAFF. The CDR3 region has the DNA TGCGCCAGCAGCCAAGATACCGGGGCATCCACTGAAGCTTTCTTT.

This clone came up a few times. V gene TRBV9 combines with J gene TRBJ2-1, with 11 bases aligning to TRBD2. This CDR3 comprises 15 residues. Germline CDR1 and CDR2: SGDLS and YYNGEE. J lost 4 bases, V lost 3 bases, and 3 bases had no gene match. CDR3 DNA: TGTGCCAGCAGCGCAACTAGCGGGGGATACAATGAGCAGTTCTTC. Translated, it gives CASSATSGGYNEQFF.

The rearrangement joins TRBV2 to TRBJ2-1; TRBD2 is a possible D gene (5 bases). The CDR3 consists of 14 residues. Trimming stripped 7 bases from V and 3 bases from J, with 13 bases between. CDR1 and CDR2 from the germline V gene are SNHLY and FYNNEI. The DNA for the CDR3 is TGTGCCAGCATTACTAGTCTGGACTACAATGAGCAGTTCTTC. Translated, it gives CASITSLDYNEQFF.

The CDR3: CASSLDRPDTQYF. The CDR3, as DNA: TGTGCCAGCAGTTTGGACAGGCCAGATACGCAGTATTTT. The chain couples TRBV12-3 or TRBV12-4 to TRBJ2-3; 7 bases line up with TRBD1. The CDR3 consists of 13 residues. After removal of 3 bases from V and 4 bases from J, the junction contained 1 base not matched to a gene.

The chain links TRBV18 to TRBJ1-1; tentatively, D is TRBD1 (5 bases). Looked up from germline, CDR1 is KGHSH and CDR2 is LQKENI. CDR3 length: 16 residues. Trimming pared 5 bases from V and 6 bases from J, leaving 22 bases between. CDR3 bases: TGTGCCAGCTCAAACCCGACAGTTACACTGAGCGCTGAAGCTTTCTTT. This gives the protein CASSNPTVTLSAEAFF.

The gene calls are TRBV7-9 and TRBJ2-5, with D maybe TRBD1 (7 bases). The germline V gene encodes CDR1 SEHNR and CDR2 FQNEAQ (reference sequence). This CDR3 is 12 amino acids long. Deletions cut 10 bases from V and 7 bases from J, with 16 bases between. The CDR3 DNA is TGTGCCACCCAGGGGGACTGGGGGACCCAGTACTTC. Amino acid sequence: CATQGDWGTQYF.